This T cell receptor (beta chain) originates from a study of T cells after yellow fever vaccination. Study conclusions and caveats: Abundant bulk-population clonotypes could contaminate the FACS-sorted repertoires. Once the booster was given, most primary-vaccination clones reappeared, at over 95% for CD4 and around 90% for CD8. A faster peak, day 5 versus 15, was reached by the weaker secondary response.

Template switching by 5'RACE produced TCR cDNA, adding a universal primer site and UMIs. MiXCR, run by TCRdb on the 5' RACE reads, gives a single entry per CDR3 protein. The data contain 200,000 to 300,000 distinct CDR3 sequences, 6.9% of them singletons. The sample holds a few counts of this clonotype. Its antigen is currently unknown. Trimming at V came to 0 bases and at J to 11 bases, leaving 9 bases not matched to a gene. This CDR3 has 15 amino acids. From germline, CDR1 is DFQATT and CDR2 SNEGSKA (reference sequence). This clonotype was obtained from a man aged 30-40 years who received the YFV17D yellow fever vaccine. The chain couples TRBV20-1 to TRBJ1-6; TRBD1 matches 8 bases. The input for sequencing was CD4+ T cells sorted from PBMCs, taken 15 days after the yellow fever booster vaccination. CDR3 amino acids: CSARDQAGGRTPLHF. The CDR3 DNA is TGCAGTGCTAGAGATCAGGCAGGGGGCAGGACACCCCTCCACTTT.